What follows is one T cell receptor (beta chain) and its context. This record comes from a study of shared clonotypes between healthy human individuals. CD45RO-negative, CCR7-selected cells formed the naive CD8 fraction, which excluded terminally differentiated effector memory CD45RA+ cells. Trimming pared 6 bases from V and 0 bases from J, leaving 18 bases between. Germline V gene lookup returns CDR1 MDHEN and CDR2 SYDVKM. The CDR3 runs to 17 residues. Using immunoSEQ multiplex PCR, the repertoire was profiled, and TCRdb retains in-frame clones only, with some absent. This sample has approximately 1.9 million clones, with 90% to 95% found just once.

The V call is TRBV28, the J call TRBJ1-3, with unresolved D. Sequencing was done on a sample of naive CD8+ T cells from PBMCs. This receptor was taken from a man between 18 and 35 years old in good health. Some clones in this sample may be carry-over from other donors' samples. DNA for the CDR3: TGTGCCAGCAGGTTGGGCCTCGGACGTACCTCTGGAAACACCATATATTTT. Its translation is CASRLGLGRTSGNTIYF.